The 19 T cell receptor beta chains below come from one sample, sequenced in a study of type 1 regulatory T cells. TCRdb re-derived calls from the reads in MiXCR, one entry per CDR3 protein. This sample carries roughly 71,000 distinct CDR3 sequences, 63% of them seen once, and the ten largest clones take 6% to 9%. The antigens of these receptors remain unknown. Specimen: cultured T cells, either the whole culture or a sorted T cell fraction (not recorded which). Subset reported: Tr1-enriched cell product generated in vitro against host alloantigens. These receptors were taken from a human donor in good health.

This clonotype occurred a few times. This rearrangement joins TRBV4-3 to TRBJ2-7; 10 bases align to TRBD2. Germline lookup yields CDR1 LGHNA and CDR2 YSLEER. The CDR3 runs to 18 residues. The V segment lost 1 base and the J segment 2 bases; nucleotides outside the gene matches: 11. CDR3 nucleotide sequence: TGCGCCAGCAGCCAAGCTTTGCCTAGCGGGAGTTCTACCTACGAGCAGTACTTC. It encodes CASSQALPSGSSTYEQYF.

This rearrangement joins TRBV7-2 to TRBJ2-3; D is unclear. V lost 8 bases to trimming and J lost 4 bases, with 13 bases between them. The germline V gene has CDR1 SGHTA and CDR2 FQGNSA. CDR3 length: 13 residues. The DNA for the CDR3 is TGTGCCAGCTTGAAATTTGGGGCAGATACGCAGTATTTT. Protein sequence: CASLKFGADTQYF. The complete variable domain, with remaining parts taken from reference TRBV7-2 and TRBJ2-3, reads GAGVSQSPSNKVTEKGKDVELRCDPISGHTALYWYRQSLGQGLEFLIYFQGNSAPDKSGLPSDRFSAERTGGSVSTLTIQRTQQEDSAVYLCASLKFGADTQYFGPGTRLTVL.

The V call is TRBV20-1, the J call TRBJ2-6, with TRBD1 as a possible D gene (6 bases). This CDR3 is 16 amino acids long. V was cut by 3 bases and J by 0 bases, with 12 bases left in between. The germline V gene encodes CDR1 DFQATT and CDR2 SNEGSKA (reference sequence). In nucleotides, the CDR3 is TGCAGTGCTAGCCTGCAGGGGACCTCTGGGGCCAACGTCCTGACTTTC. Protein: CSASLQGTSGANVLTF.

This clonotype was seen repeatedly, ten times or more. The J gene is TRBJ1-2, the V gene TRBV9, with 7 bases that match TRBD1. Looked up from germline, CDR1 is SGDLS and CDR2 is YYNGEE. V was pared by 0 bases and J by 1 base, with 9 bases of the junction left unmatched. CDR3 length: 17 amino acids. The CDR3 is CASSVATGQDRNYGYTF. The CDR3 DNA reads TGTGCCAGCAGCGTAGCTACAGGACAGGACCGTAACTATGGCTACACCTTC.

This clonotype came up a few times. V and J are TRBV5-1 and TRBJ1-1, with D unresolved. V was cut by 5 bases and J by 0 bases, with 5 bases left in between. The CDR3 loop spans 12 amino acids. Germline V lookup: CDR1 SGHRS, CDR2 YFSETQ. CDR3 nucleotide sequence: TGCGCCAGCAGTACGATGAACACTGAAGCTTTCTTT. Its protein is CASSTMNTEAFF.

The rearrangement links TRBV18 to TRBJ1-5; no reliable D call. This CDR3 contains 14 residues. V lost 3 bases and J lost 0, with 6 bases in between. Germline V CDR1 and CDR2: KGHSH, LQKENI. The CDR3 DNA reads as TGTGCCAGCTCACCCCAAGATAGCAATCAGCCCCAGCATTTT. Translating it yields CASSPQDSNQPQHF. Complete variable domain (other parts from reference TRBV18 and TRBJ1-5): NAGVMQNPRHLVRRRGQEARLRCSPMKGHSHVYWYRQLPEEGLKFMVYLQKENIIDESGMPKERFSAEFPKEGPSILRIQQVVRGDSAAYFCASSPQDSNQPQHFGDGTRLSIL.

The chain joins TRBV5-6 to TRBJ2-1; D is unclear. Germline-derived CDR1 and CDR2 are SGHDT and YYEEEE. Deletions cut 1 base from V and 12 bases from J, with 11 bases between. This CDR3 has 12 residues. CDR3 bases: TGTGCCAGCAGCTTGTCTACAGTGAGGCAGTTCTTC. The encoded protein is CASSLSTVRQFF.

The chain is built from TRBV6-1 and TRBJ1-1, with unresolved D. Germline loops: CDR1 MNHNS, CDR2 SASEGT. The CDR3 is 13 amino acids. The V end was cut by 4 bases, the J end by 2 bases, with 8 bases between. The CDR3 protein is CASSVQDNTEAFF. As DNA, the CDR3 is TGTGCCAGCAGTGTTCAGGATAACACTGAAGCTTTCTTT.

The gene calls are TRBV6-1 and TRBJ2-1; D may match TRBD1 or TRBD2 (5 bases each). Trimming took off 8 bases at V and 4 bases at J, with 21 bases between the two ends. CDR3 size: 16 residues. Germline lookup yields CDR1 MNHNS and CDR2 SASEGT. The CDR3 DNA sequence: TGTGCCAGCCGAGGGGCTGGACCACAAGGTTACAATGAGCAGTTCTTC. Amino acid sequence: CASRGAGPQGYNEQFF.

This clonotype was counted between two and nine times. The V call is TRBV30, the J call TRBJ2-1, with D possibly TRBD1 on 6 matching bases. The V and J ends lost 7 bases and 5 bases respectively, with 12 bases between them. This CDR3 is 12 amino acids long. Germline V gives CDR1 GTSNPN, CDR2 SVGIG (reference sequence). CDR3: CASGQYDNEQFF. In DNA, the CDR3 is TGTGCCTCCGGACAGTACGACAATGAGCAGTTCTTC. Full variable domain (rest looked up from reference TRBV30 and TRBJ2-1): SQTIHQWPATLVQPVGSPLSLECTVEGTSNPNLYWYRQAAGRGLQLLFYSVGIGQISSEVPQNLSASRPQDRQFILSSKKLLLSDSGFYLCASGQYDNEQFFGPGTRLTVL.

The chain combines TRBV12-3 or TRBV12-4 with TRBJ2-7; 8 positions agree with TRBD2. V lost 4 bases to trimming and J lost 3 bases; unmatched junction nucleotides: 8. The length of the CDR3 is 15 residues. The CDR3 here is CASSYAGTRDYEQYF. CDR3 nucleotides: TGTGCCAGCAGTTATGCCGGGACTAGAGACTACGAGCAGTACTTC.

The rearrangement joins TRBV20-1 to TRBJ1-4; D is undetermined. The CDR3 spans 13 residues. The germline CDR1 and CDR2 sequences are DFQATT and SNEGSKA (reference sequence). Trimming stripped 5 bases from V and 8 bases from J, with 15 bases between. CDR3 nucleotide sequence: TGCAGTGCTCAGAAGTCTTCCAACGAAAAACTGTTTTTT. This codes for CSAQKSSNEKLFF.

The rearrangement links TRBV5-4 to TRBJ2-1, with 13 bases aligning to TRBD2. The CDR3 consists of 17 residues. The V and J ends lost 3 bases and 2 bases, in that order; junction bases with no gene match: 5. Germline CDR1 is SGHNT and CDR2 is YYREEE (reference sequence). The CDR3 region has the DNA TGTGCCAGCAGCTGGGGGACTAGCGGGACGCCCTACAATGAGCAGTTCTTC. Residues: CASSWGTSGTPYNEQFF.

This clonotype has just a few counts. V usage is TRBV6-2 or TRBV6-3 and J usage is TRBJ1-1; D unresolved. The CDR3 is made up of 11 amino acids. Germline CDR1 reads MNHEY; CDR2 reads SVGEGT. The V and J ends lost 7 bases and 2 bases respectively, with 5 bases between them. The CDR3: CASTLNTEAFF. The CDR3 coding sequence is TGTGCCAGCACTTTAAACACTGAAGCTTTCTTT.

This rearrangement joins TRBV15 to TRBJ1-4, with TRBD1 identical over 10 bases. This CDR3 spans 14 amino acids. Germline trimming cut 5 bases from V and 5 bases from J; bases unmatched to any gene: 2. Germline CDR1 reads LNHNV; CDR2 reads YYDKDF (reference sequence). As DNA, the CDR3 is TGTGCCACCAGCGCGGGACAGGGGAATGAAAAACTGTTTTTT. Protein product: CATSAGQGNEKLFF.

This clonotype came up once. V is TRBV12-3 or TRBV12-4 and J is TRBJ2-3; D gene ambiguous. This CDR3 spans 12 amino acids. V lost 6 bases and J lost 3, with 7 bases in between. The CDR3 reads CASRFSTDTQYF. CDR3 in DNA: TGTGCCAGCAGGTTTAGTACAGATACGCAGTATTTT.

This sequence joins TRBV19 and TRBJ2-2; D might be TRBD2 (6 bases). V gave up 6 bases and J gave up 1 base, with 9 bases separating them. CDR1 is LNHDA and CDR2 is SQIVND in the germline V gene (reference sequence). The length of the CDR3 is 14 residues. Here the CDR3 DNA reads TGTGCCAGTAGCCTAGCGAGGAACACCGGGGAGCTGTTTTTT. Translating gives CASSLARNTGELFF.

CDR3 sequence (DNA): TGTGCCAGCAGAGAACCAGGGCTAGCGGGGGAGACCCAGTACTTC. The encoded protein is CASREPGLAGETQYF. This chain connects TRBV27 to TRBJ2-5, with TRBD2 matching over 9 bases. This CDR3 has 15 amino acids. V shed 6 bases, J shed 5 bases, and the junction held 10 bases outside the gene matches. Germline-derived CDR1 and CDR2 are MNHEY and SMNVEV (reference sequence).

The J gene is TRBJ2-7, the V gene TRBV5-1; 10 bases are a match to TRBD2. This CDR3 has 14 residues. Germline-derived CDR1 and CDR2 are SGHRS and YFSETQ. The V gene end was trimmed by 5 bases and the J gene end by 6 bases; junction bases not matched to a gene: 8. CDR3: CASRGVAGGREQYF. DNA for the CDR3: TGCGCCAGCAGAGGGGTAGCGGGAGGACGCGAGCAGTACTTC.